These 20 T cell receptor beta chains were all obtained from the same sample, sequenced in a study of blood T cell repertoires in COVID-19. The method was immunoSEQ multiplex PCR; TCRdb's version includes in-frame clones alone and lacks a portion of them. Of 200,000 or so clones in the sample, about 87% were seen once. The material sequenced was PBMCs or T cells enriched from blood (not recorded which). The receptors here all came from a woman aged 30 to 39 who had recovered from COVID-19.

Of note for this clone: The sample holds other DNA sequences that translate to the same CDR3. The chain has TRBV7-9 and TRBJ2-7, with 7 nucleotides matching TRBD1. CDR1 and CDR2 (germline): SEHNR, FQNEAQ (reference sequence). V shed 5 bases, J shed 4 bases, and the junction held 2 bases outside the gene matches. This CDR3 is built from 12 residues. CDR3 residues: CASSQQGYEQYF. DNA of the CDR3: TGTGCCAGCAGCCAACAGGGGTACGAGCAGTACTTC.

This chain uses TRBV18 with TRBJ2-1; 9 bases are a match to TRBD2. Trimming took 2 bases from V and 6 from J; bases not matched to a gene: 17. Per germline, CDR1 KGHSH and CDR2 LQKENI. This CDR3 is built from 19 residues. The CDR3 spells CASSPTPGLAPERVNEQFF. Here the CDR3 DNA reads TGTGCCAGCTCACCAACTCCGGGACTAGCCCCCGAAAGGGTCAATGAGCAGTTCTTC.

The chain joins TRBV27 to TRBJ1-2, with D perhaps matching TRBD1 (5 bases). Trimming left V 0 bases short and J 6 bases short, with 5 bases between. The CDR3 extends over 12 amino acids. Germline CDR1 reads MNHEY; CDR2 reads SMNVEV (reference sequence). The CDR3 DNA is TGTGCCAGCAGTTTATCAGGGGATGGCTACACCTTC. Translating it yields CASSLSGDGYTF.

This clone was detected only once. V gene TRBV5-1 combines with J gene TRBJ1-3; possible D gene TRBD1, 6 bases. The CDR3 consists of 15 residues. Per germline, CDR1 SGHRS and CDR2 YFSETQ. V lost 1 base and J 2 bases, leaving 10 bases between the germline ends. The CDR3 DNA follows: TGCGCCAGCAGCTTGTATGGACAGCCTGGAAACACCATATATTTT. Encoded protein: CASSLYGQPGNTIYF.

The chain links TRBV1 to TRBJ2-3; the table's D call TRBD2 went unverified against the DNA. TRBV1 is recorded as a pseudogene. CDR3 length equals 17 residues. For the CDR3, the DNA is TGCACCAGCAGCCAAGAAGGCGGGCGGGGGATCACAGATACGCAGTATTTT. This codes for CTSSQEGGRGITDTQYF.

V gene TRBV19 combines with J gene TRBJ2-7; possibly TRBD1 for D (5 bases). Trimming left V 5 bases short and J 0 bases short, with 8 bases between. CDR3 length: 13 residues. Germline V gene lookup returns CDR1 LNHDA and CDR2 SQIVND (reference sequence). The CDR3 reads CASSQGSSYEQYF. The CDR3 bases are TGTGCCAGTAGTCAGGGCAGCTCCTACGAGCAGTACTTC.

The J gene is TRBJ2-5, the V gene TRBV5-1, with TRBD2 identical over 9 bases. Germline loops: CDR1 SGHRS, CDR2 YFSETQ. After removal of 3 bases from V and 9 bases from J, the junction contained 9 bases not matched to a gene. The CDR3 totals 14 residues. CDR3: CASSSRGGGSAQYF. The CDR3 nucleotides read TGCGCCAGCAGCTCGCGGGGGGGCGGATCAGCCCAGTACTTC. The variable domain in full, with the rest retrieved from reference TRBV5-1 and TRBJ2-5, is KAGVTQTPRYLIKTRGQQVTLSCSPISGHRSVSWYQQTPGQGLQFLFEYFSETQRNKGNFPGRFSGRQFSNSRSEMNVSTLELGDSALYLCASSSRGGGSAQYFGPGTRLLVL.

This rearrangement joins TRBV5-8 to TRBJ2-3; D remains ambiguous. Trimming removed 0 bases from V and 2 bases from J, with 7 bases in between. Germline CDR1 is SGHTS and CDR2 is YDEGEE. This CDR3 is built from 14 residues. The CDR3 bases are TGTGCCAGCAGCTTGGGGCCAAACACAGATACGCAGTATTTT. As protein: CASSLGPNTDTQYF. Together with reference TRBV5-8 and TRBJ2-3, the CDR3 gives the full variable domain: EAGVTQSPTHLIKTRGQQATLRCSPISGHTSVYWYQQALGLGLQFLLWYDEGEERNRGNFPPRFSGRQFPNYSSELNVNALELEDSALYLCASSLGPNTDTQYFGPGTRLTVL.

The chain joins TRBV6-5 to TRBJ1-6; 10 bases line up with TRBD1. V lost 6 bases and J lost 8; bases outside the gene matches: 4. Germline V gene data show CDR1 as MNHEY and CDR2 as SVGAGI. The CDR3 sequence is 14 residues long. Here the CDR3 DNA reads TGTGCCAGCAGGTCGGGGACAGGGGATTCACCCCTCCACTTT. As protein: CASRSGTGDSPLHF.

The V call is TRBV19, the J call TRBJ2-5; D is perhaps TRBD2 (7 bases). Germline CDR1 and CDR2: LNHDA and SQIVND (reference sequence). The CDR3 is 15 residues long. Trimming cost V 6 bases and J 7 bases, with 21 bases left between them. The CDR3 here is CASSPIGGRWGTQYF. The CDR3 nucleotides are TGTGCCAGTAGCCCAATCGGGGGGCGATGGGGGACCCAGTACTTC.

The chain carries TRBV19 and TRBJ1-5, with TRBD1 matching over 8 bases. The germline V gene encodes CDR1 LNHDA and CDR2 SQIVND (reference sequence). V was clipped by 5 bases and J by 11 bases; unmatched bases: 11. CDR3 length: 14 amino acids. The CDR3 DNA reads TGTGCCAGTAGTCCCCAGGGGGCGAGGGGGGCCCAGCATTTT. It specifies CASSPQGARGAQHF.

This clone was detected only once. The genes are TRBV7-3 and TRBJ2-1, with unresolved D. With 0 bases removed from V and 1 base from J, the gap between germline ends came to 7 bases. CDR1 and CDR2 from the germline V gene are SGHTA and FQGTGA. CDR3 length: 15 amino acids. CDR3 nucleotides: TGTGCCAGCAGCTTAACGGCGGCGTCCTACAATGAGCAGTTCTTC. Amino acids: CASSLTAASYNEQFF.

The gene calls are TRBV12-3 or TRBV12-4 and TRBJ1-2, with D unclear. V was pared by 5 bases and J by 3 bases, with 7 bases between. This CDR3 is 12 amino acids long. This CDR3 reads CASSTSYYGYTF. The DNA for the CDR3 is TGTGCCAGCAGTACATCCTACTATGGCTACACCTTC.

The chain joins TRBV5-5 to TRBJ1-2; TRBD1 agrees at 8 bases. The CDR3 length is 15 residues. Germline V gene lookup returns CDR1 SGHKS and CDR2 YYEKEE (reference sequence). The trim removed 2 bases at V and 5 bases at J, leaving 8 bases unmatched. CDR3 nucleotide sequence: TGTGCCAGCAGCTTTAACCTCGGGACAGGATATGGCTACACCTTC. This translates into CASSFNLGTGYGYTF.

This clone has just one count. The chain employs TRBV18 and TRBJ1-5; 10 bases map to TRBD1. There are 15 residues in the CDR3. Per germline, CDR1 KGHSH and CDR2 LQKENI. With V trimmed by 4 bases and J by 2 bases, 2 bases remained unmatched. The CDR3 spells CASSLGTGGNQPQHF. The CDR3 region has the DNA TGTGCCAGCTCACTTGGGACAGGGGGCAATCAGCCCCAGCATTTT.

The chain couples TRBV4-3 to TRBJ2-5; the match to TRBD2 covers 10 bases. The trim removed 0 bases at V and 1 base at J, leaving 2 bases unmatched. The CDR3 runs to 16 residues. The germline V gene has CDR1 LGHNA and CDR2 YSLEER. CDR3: CASSQDWTSGQETQYF. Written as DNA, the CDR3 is TGCGCCAGCAGCCAAGATTGGACTAGCGGCCAAGAGACCCAGTACTTC.

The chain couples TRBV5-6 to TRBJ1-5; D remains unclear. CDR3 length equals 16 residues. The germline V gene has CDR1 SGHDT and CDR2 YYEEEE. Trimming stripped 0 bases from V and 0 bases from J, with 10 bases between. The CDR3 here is CASSLAGRYSNQPQHF. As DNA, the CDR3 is TGTGCCAGCAGCTTGGCCGGCAGGTATAGCAATCAGCCCCAGCATTTT.

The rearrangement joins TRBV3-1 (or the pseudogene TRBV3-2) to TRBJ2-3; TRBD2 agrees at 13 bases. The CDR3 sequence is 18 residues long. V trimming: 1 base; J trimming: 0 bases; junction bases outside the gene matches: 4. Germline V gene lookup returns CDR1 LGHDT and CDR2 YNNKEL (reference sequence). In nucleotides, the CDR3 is TGTGCCAGCAGCCAAGGGACTAGCGGGGGCCGGAGCACAGATACGCAGTATTTT. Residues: CASSQGTSGGRSTDTQYF.

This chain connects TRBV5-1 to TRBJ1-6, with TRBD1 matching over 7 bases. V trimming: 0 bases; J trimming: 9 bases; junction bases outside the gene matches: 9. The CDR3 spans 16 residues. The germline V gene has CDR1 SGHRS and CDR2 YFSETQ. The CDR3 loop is CASSLGQGTSASPLHF. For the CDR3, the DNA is TGCGCCAGCAGCTTGGGACAGGGTACGTCAGCTTCACCCCTCCACTTT. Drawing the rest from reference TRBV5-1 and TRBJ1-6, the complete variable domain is KAGVTQTPRYLIKTRGQQVTLSCSPISGHRSVSWYQQTPGQGLQFLFEYFSETQRNKGNFPGRFSGRQFSNSRSEMNVSTLELGDSALYLCASSLGQGTSASPLHFGNGTRLTVT.

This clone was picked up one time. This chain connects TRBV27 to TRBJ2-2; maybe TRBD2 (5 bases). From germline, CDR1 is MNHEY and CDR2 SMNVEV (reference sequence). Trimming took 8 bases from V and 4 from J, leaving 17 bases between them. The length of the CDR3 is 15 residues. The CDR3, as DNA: TGTGCCAGCGGGGTGGGCCCCGCGGGCACCGGGGAGCTGTTTTTT. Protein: CASGVGPAGTGELFF.